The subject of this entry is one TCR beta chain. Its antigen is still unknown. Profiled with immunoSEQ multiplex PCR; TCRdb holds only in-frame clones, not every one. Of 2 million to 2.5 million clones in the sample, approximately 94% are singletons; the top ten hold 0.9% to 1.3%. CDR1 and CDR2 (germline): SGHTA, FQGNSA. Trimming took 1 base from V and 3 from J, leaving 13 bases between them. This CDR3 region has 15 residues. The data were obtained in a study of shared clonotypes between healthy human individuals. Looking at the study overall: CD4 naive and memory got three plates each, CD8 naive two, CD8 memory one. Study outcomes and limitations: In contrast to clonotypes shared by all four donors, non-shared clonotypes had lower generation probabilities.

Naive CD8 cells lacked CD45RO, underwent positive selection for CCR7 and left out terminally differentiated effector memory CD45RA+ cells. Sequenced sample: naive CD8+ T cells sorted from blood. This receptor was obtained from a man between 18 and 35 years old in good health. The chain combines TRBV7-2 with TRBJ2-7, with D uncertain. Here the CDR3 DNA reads TGTGCCAGCAGCTTAGTTAACCGGCGAGACTACGAGCAGTACTTC. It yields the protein CASSLVNRRDYEQYF.